This T cell receptor beta chain was recorded in a study of blood T cell repertoires in COVID-19. In terms of age and location, participants ranged from roughly 18 to 89 years and lived in about 25 US areas. Trimming removed 0 bases from V and 8 bases from J, with 14 bases in between. There are 14 residues in the CDR3. Germline CDR1 SGHRS, CDR2 YFSETQ. Original analysis: Using reference gene primer amplification, nucleated cell counts were estimated. Libraries were prepared by immunoSEQ multiplex PCR; TCRdb keeps only in-frame clonotypes and omits some of them. Clonal size and the V and J genes are those of that table, whereas D and trimming came from the DNA. The sample has 200,000 to 300,000 clones; about nine tenths are singletons.

The TCR comes from a woman between 35 and 50 years old with acute COVID-19. Sample: PBMCs or T cells enriched from blood (not recorded which). The chain joins TRBV5-1 to TRBJ1-2; a weak D match, TRBD1 (6 bases). The CDR3 coding sequence is TGCGCCAGCAGCTTGGCGGGGGGCGCTGACGGCTACACCTTC. Residues: CASSLAGGADGYTF.